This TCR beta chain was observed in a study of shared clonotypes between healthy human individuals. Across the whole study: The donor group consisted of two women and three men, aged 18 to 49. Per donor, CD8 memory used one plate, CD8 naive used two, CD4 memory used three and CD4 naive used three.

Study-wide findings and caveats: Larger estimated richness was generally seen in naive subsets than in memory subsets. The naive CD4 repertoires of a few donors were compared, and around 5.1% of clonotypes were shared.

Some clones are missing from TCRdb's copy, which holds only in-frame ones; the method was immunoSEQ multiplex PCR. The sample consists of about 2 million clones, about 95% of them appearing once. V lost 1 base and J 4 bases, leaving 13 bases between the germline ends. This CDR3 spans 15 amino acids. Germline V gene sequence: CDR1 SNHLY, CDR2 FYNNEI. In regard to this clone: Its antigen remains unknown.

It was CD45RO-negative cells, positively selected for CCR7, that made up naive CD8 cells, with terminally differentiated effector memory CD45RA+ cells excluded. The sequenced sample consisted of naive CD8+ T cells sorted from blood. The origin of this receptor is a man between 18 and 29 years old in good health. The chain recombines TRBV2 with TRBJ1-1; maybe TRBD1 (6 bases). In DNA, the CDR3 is TGTGCCAGCAGTGAAGAAAGGGACAAGGGCACTGAAGCTTTCTTT. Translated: CASSEERDKGTEAFF.